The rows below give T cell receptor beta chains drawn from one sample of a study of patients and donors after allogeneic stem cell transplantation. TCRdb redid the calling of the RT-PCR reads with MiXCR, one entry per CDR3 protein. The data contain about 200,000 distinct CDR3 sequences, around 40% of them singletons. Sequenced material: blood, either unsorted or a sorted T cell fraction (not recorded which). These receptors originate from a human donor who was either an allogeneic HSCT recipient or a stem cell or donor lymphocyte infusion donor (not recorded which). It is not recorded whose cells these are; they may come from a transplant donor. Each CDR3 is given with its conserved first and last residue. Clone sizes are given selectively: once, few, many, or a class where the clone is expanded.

cdr3_aa: CASSPPPTYTEAFF
clone_size: few
j_call: TRBJ1-1
v_call: TRBV12-3/TRBV12-4

cdr3_aa: CSAGENRGNQPQHF
clone_size: few
j_call: TRBJ1-5
v_call: TRBV20-1

cdr3_aa: CASSLTAANEKLFF
clone_size: -
j_call: TRBJ1-4
v_call: TRBV28

cdr3_aa: CSALKSHTEAFF
clone_size: few
j_call: TRBJ1-1
v_call: TRBV20-1

cdr3_aa: CASRLQSLNTEAFF
clone_size: few
j_call: TRBJ1-1
v_call: TRBV12-3/TRBV12-4

cdr3_aa: CASSRDRDYGYTF
clone_size: many
j_call: TRBJ1-2
v_call: TRBV12-3/TRBV12-4

cdr3_aa: CASSLGGGDNEQFF
clone_size: once
j_call: TRBJ2-1
v_call: TRBV7-2

cdr3_aa: CVSTLGAGPSNQPQHF
clone_size: -
j_call: TRBJ1-5
v_call: TRBV28

cdr3_aa: CAIDRPNTEAFF
clone_size: -
j_call: TRBJ1-1
v_call: TRBV12-3/TRBV12-4

cdr3_aa: CASSRIGRDNSPLHF
clone_size: many
j_call: TRBJ1-6
v_call: TRBV5-1

cdr3_aa: CSARDPGGVYGYTF
clone_size: few
j_call: TRBJ1-2
v_call: TRBV20-1

cdr3_aa: CASSVTGSMFTEAFF
clone_size: -
j_call: TRBJ1-1
v_call: TRBV5-1

cdr3_aa: CASSRGYRETQYF
clone_size: few
j_call: TRBJ2-5
v_call: TRBV6-5

cdr3_aa: CSARFGEQGTQYF
clone_size: -
j_call: TRBJ2-5
v_call: TRBV20-1

cdr3_aa: CASTHGGGVSGYTF
clone_size: -
j_call: TRBJ1-2
v_call: TRBV12-3/TRBV12-4

cdr3_aa: CASSLGDRGTEAFF
clone_size: once
j_call: TRBJ1-1
v_call: TRBV11-1

cdr3_aa: CASSVAEGNIQYF
clone_size: -
j_call: TRBJ2-4
v_call: TRBV9

cdr3_aa: CASSTRTGFTEAFF
clone_size: -
j_call: TRBJ1-1
v_call: TRBV7-6

cdr3_aa: CASSFRRQGVSPLHF
clone_size: -
j_call: TRBJ1-6
v_call: TRBV28

cdr3_aa: CASSKDRGWSEAFF
clone_size: few
j_call: TRBJ1-1
v_call: TRBV12-3/TRBV12-4